The next 9 T cell receptor beta chains were all read from a single sample in a study of monozygotic twins with inflammatory bowel disease (dated by TCRdb to the late 2010s). The library was generated by 5' RACE. Sequencer: Illumina HiSeq 2500. TCRdb reanalyzed the reads, keeping one entry per CDR3 protein sequence and omitting DNA. The sample table records under 150,000 distinct CDR3 sequences. Less than 2.5% of the sample rests with the top ten. Sequenced: blood. Receptors were obtained from a human donor with ulcerative colitis or Crohn's disease, or a healthy co-twin of an affected twin (not recorded which).

CDR3 in amino acids: CASSTKPGQGDTQYF. V is TRBV7-8 and J is TRBJ2-3; TCRdb gives TRBD1 as the D gene, but with no DNA this cannot be confirmed. Germline V gene data show CDR1 as SGHVS and CDR2 as FQNEAQ. The CDR3 covers 15 residues.

This chain links TRBV6-5 with TRBJ1-2. The CDR3 has 12 residues. CDR1 is MNHEY and CDR2 is SVGAGI in the germline V gene. CDR3: CASRMDLDGYTF.

V usage is TRBV19 and J usage is TRBJ2-5; there is no DNA to check the TCRdb D call of TRBD2. Germline lookup yields CDR1 LNHDA and CDR2 SQIVND (reference sequence). This CDR3 is built from 16 residues. CDR3 loop: CASSIGLAGGKETQYF.

The V and J genes are TRBV30 and TRBJ1-1. The germline V gene has CDR1 GTSNPN and CDR2 SVGIG (reference sequence). The CDR3 length is 13 residues. The CDR3 loop reads CAWSSAGISEAFF.

The V and J genes are TRBV7-9 and TRBJ2-3; no DNA is available, so the TRBD1 call from TCRdb remains unchecked. The germline V gene encodes CDR1 SEHNR and CDR2 FQNEAQ (reference sequence). CDR3 length equals 15 residues. This CDR3 reads CASSFGAQGTDTQYF. The complete variable domain, with remaining parts taken from reference TRBV7-9 and TRBJ2-3, reads DTGVSQNPRHKITKRGQNVTFRCDPISEHNRLYWYRQTLGQGPEFLTYFQNEAQLEKSRLLSDRFSAERPKGSFSTLEIQRTEQGDSAMYLCASSFGAQGTDTQYFGPGTRLTVL.

The chain employs TRBV7-8 and TRBJ2-3; the TCRdb call, TRBD2, lacks DNA for checking. Germline V gives CDR1 SGHVS, CDR2 FQNEAQ. This CDR3 has 15 residues. The CDR3 loop reads CASSLRAASTDTQYF. The variable domain in full, with the rest retrieved from reference TRBV7-8 and TRBJ2-3, is GAGVSQSPRYKVAKRGQDVALRCDPISGHVSLFWYQQALGQGPEFLTYFQNEAQLDKSGLPSDRFFAERPEGSVSTLKIQRTQQEDSAVYLCASSLRAASTDTQYFGPGTRLTVL.

This chain uses TRBV4-2 with TRBJ1-5; TCRdb picks TRBD1, but there is no DNA to check that call. Germline loops: CDR1 LGHNA, CDR2 YNFKEQ. This CDR3 has 15 residues. This chain's CDR3 is CASSQQGTFNQPQHF.

The chain uses TRBV4-3 and TRBJ1-5; TCRdb's D call of TRBD1 is untestable without DNA. CDR1 is LGHNA, CDR2 YSLEER, per germline. This CDR3 spans 16 amino acids. CDR3 in amino acids: CASSQEWGWSNQPQHF.

V gene TRBV9 combines with J gene TRBJ1-4; TCRdb's D call of TRBD1 is untestable without DNA. In germline, CDR1 is SGDLS, CDR2 YYNGEE. This CDR3 has 15 amino acids. CDR3 amino acids: CASSVAGTGYEKLFF. The variable domain in full, with the rest retrieved from reference TRBV9 and TRBJ1-4, is DSGVTQTPKHLITATGQRVTLRCSPRSGDLSVYWYQQSLDQGLQFLIQYYNGEERAKGNILERFSAQQFPDLHSELNLSSLELGDSALYFCASSVAGTGYEKLFFGSGTQLSVL.